Listed below are T cell receptor beta chains from one sample, sequenced in a study of T cells in Graves' hyperthyroidism and ophthalmopathy. TCRdb passed the multiplex PCR reads through MiXCR, listing each CDR3 protein once. Of approximately 590,000 distinct CDR3 sequences listed, about a sixth are singletons. Material: blood. The receptors come from a woman aged 25 to 39 with Graves' hyperthyroidism. Both conserved end residues are part of each CDR3. Fields, in order: clone size, J gene, V gene, D gene, CDR3 DNA, CDR3 protein. The D gene is left open where the match is weak. Clone size appears in some rows only: once, few, many, or a class for an expanded clone.

>.|TRBJ2-7|TRBV5-1|.
TGCGCCAGCAGCCTGGCCTCGGGAGTTTCCTACGAGCAGTACTTC
CASSLASGVSYEQYF
>many|TRBJ2-3|TRBV4-1|TRBD2
TGCGCCAGCAGCCGGACGGGACTAGCGGGGACAGAGTCCCTCACAGATACGCAGTATTTT
CASSRTGLAGTESLTDTQYF
>.|TRBJ2-7|TRBV4-3|.
TGCGCCAGCAGCCAAGGCAGGGCGTACGAGCAGTACTTC
CASSQGRAYEQYF
>many|TRBJ1-1|TRBV6-5|.
TGTGCCAGCAGTTACTCGGTGGTGAACACTGAAGCTTTCTTT
CASSYSVVNTEAFF
>many|TRBJ2-6|TRBV19|.
TGTGCCAGTAGTATTGGAGGCAGGAGTTTCTCTGGGGCCAACGTCCTGACTTTC
CASSIGGRSFSGANVLTF
>many|TRBJ2-3|TRBV2|TRBD2
TGTGCCAGCAGGAGGACTAGCTACACAGATACGCAGTATTTT
CASRRTSYTDTQYF
>many|TRBJ1-1|TRBV2|TRBD1
TGTGCCAGCAGTGAACCCGACAGGGCTGACGCTTTCTTT
CASSEPDRADAFF
>.|TRBJ2-7|TRBV13|TRBD2
TGTGCCAGCAGCTTAGATCGGGGGGTTTACTACGAGCAGTACTTC
CASSLDRGVYYEQYF
>many|TRBJ2-1|TRBV20-1|.
TGCAGTCCCCTCGGCGCAGGGTATGGCAATGAGCAGTTCTTC
CSPLGAGYGNEQFF
>many|TRBJ2-6|TRBV6-1|TRBD1
TGTGCCAGCACGGACAGGGGGCCTTCTGGGGCCAACGTCCTGACTTTC
CASTDRGPSGANVLTF
>.|TRBJ1-2|TRBV29-1|TRBD1
TGCAGCGTTGAAGATTTGGACAGGGGAAACTATGGCTACACCTTC
CSVEDLDRGNYGYTF
>.|TRBJ2-1|TRBV6-1|.
TGTGCGATCACCCTGGGAGGCTACTACAATGAGCAGTTCTTC
CAITLGGYYNEQFF
>few|TRBJ1-5|TRBV19|.
TGTGCCACCATGGACGGTAAGACTCAGCCCCAGCATTTT
CATMDGKTQPQHF
>many|TRBJ2-3|TRBV7-9|.
TGTGCCAGCAGCTACCCGTCGGGAACGAATACGCAGTATTTT
CASSYPSGTNTQYF
>many|TRBJ2-7|TRBV6-1|TRBD2
TGTGCCAGCAGTGGACTAGCGGCCTACGAGCAGTACTTC
CASSGLAAYEQYF
>few|TRBJ2-5|TRBV11-2|TRBD1
TGTGCCAGCAGTCACACAACCCGGGACAGGGATGAGGCCCAGTACTTC
CASSHTTRDRDEAQYF
>.|TRBJ2-3|TRBV7-8|TRBD2
TGTGCCAGCAGCCAACATCTCAGGGAGGGGCCAGATACGCAGTATTTT
CASSQHLREGPDTQYF
>.|TRBJ2-1|TRBV27|.
TGTGCCAGGGGGAGGTTGGAAGAGCAGTTCTTC
CARGRLEEQFF
>many|TRBJ1-1|TRBV12-3/TRBV12-4|TRBD1
TGTGCCAGCAACATTGACAGGGAGAACACTGAAGCTTTCTTT
CASNIDRENTEAFF
>many|TRBJ1-2|TRBV20-1|TRBD1
TGCAGTGCTACGGGACAGTCTAACTATGGCTACACCTTC
CSATGQSNYGYTF
>few|TRBJ2-7|TRBV30|.
TGTGCCTGGATGTGGCCCCTAGGCGGGTCGGAGGGCGAGCAGTACTTC
CAWMWPLGGSEGEQYF
>many|TRBJ2-1|TRBV20-1|.
TGCAGTGCTGGGGACCGGGCCATAGGGGAGGATGAGCAGTTCTTC
CSAGDRAIGEDEQFF
>.|TRBJ2-3|TRBV19|TRBD2
TGTGCCAGTAGCCGAGGCGGGAGGGCAGATACGCAGTATTTT
CASSRGGRADTQYF
>.|TRBJ2-1|TRBV19|.
TGTGCCAGTAGTATGTCCTACAATGAGCAGTTCTTC
CASSMSYNEQFF
>many|TRBJ2-3|TRBV27|TRBD2
TGTGCCAGCAGCCGAACCGGGACTAGCGGGATTGCTACAGATACGCAGTATTTT
CASSRTGTSGIATDTQYF
>many|TRBJ2-2|TRBV6-2/TRBV6-3|TRBD2
TGTGCCAGCAGTTACTCGAGCGGGATTCTGTCCGGGGAGCTGTTTTTT
CASSYSSGILSGELFF
>.|TRBJ1-5|TRBV6-6|.
TGTGCCAGCAGTTACGGGACGGGTTTGGTCAATCAGCCCCAGCATTTT
CASSYGTGLVNQPQHF
>many|TRBJ2-1|TRBV11-2|.
TGTGCCAGCGGCGACTGGGAGATCCCCTACAATGAGCAGTTCTTC
CASGDWEIPYNEQFF
>many|TRBJ1-1|TRBV3-1|.
TGTGCCAGCAGCCAAGAGGCGAGACGGAACACTGAAGCTTTCTTT
CASSQEARRNTEAFF
>many|TRBJ2-1|TRBV11-3|TRBD2
TGTGCCAGCAGCTTAGGGACTAGCGGGATACGAAATGAGCAGTTCTTC
CASSLGTSGIRNEQFF
>many|TRBJ2-5|TRBV6-6|.
TGTGCCAGCAGTTACAGGAGCCAAGAGACCCAGTACTTC
CASSYRSQETQYF
>many|TRBJ2-7|TRBV20-1|TRBD2
TGCAGTGCTAGAGATCTTCTAGCGGGAGAGTCCTACGAGCAGTACTTC
CSARDLLAGESYEQYF
>.|TRBJ2-5|TRBV15|.
TGTACCACCAGTAAGGGTGGGGAGACCCAGTACTTC
CTTSKGGETQYF
>.|TRBJ1-5|TRBV6-5|TRBD1
TGTGCCAGCAGTTACCGAACAGGGGGCGGTTTGGGTAGCAATCAGCCCCAGCATTTT
CASSYRTGGGLGSNQPQHF
>few|TRBJ2-1|TRBV10-2|TRBD1
TGCGCCAGCAGTGAGGGGACAGGTTTGGGGAATGAGCAGTTCTTC
CASSEGTGLGNEQFF
>.|TRBJ1-2|TRBV2|.
TGTGCCAGTACTCAGTTGTTCAACTATGGCTACACCTTC
CASTQLFNYGYTF
>.|TRBJ1-5|TRBV2|.
TGTGCCAGCAAGATGGGAGACGGGCATCAGCCCCAGCATTTT
CASKMGDGHQPQHF
>.|TRBJ2-1|TRBV9|.
TGTGCCAGCAGCGTTTTCTTAGGCAATGAGCAGTTCTTC
CASSVFLGNEQFF
>few|TRBJ2-1|TRBV27|.
TGTGCCAGCAGAACCTCCTACAATGAGCAGTTCTTC
CASRTSYNEQFF
>many|TRBJ1-1|TRBV15|.
TGTGCCACCAGCAGAGATCTTGGGACAAACGAAGCTTTCTTT
CATSRDLGTNEAFF